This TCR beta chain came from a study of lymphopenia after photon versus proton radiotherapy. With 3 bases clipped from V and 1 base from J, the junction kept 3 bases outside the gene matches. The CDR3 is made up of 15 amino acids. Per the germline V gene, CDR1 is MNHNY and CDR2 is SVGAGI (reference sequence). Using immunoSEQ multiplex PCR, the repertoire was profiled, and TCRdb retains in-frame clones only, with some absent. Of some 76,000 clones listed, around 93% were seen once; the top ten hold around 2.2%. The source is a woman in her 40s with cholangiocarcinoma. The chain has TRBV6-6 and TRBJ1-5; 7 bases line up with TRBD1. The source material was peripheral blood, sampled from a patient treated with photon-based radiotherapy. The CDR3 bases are TGTGCCAGCAGTTATGACAGGGCGAGCAATCAGCCCCAGCATTTT. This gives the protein CASSYDRASNQPQHF.